One and the same sample provided the 19 T cell receptor beta chains below, sequenced in a study of Graves' ophthalmopathy and Graves' hyperthyroidism. The authors amplified TCR beta CDR3 regions, and they did so from RNA transcripts for repertoire sequencing. HTBI primers served in a first-round RT-PCR, which a second-round multiplex PCR followed. TCRdb re-derived calls from the multiplex PCR reads in MiXCR, one entry per CDR3 protein. Of more than 550,000 distinct CDR3 sequences detected, about 40% appear once; the ten largest clones hold 2.5% to 3.5%. Sequencing was carried out using peripheral blood. The receptors come from an adult man with Graves' ophthalmopathy.

The rearrangement links TRBV4-3 to TRBJ1-4, with TRBD1 as a possible D gene (5 bases). The CDR3 extends over 16 amino acids. The V gene lost 1 base and the J gene lost 4 bases, with 13 bases spanning the gap. Germline values: CDR1 LGHNA, CDR2 YSLEER. CDR3 sequence: CASSQVAGRINEKLFF. In nucleotides, the CDR3 is TGCGCCAGCAGCCAAGTCGCGGGGCGGATTAATGAAAAACTGTTTTTT.

The V call is TRBV25-1, the J call TRBJ1-2, with D perhaps matching TRBD1 (6 bases). Germline V gene sequence: CDR1 MGHDK, CDR2 SYGVNS. CDR3 length: 12 residues. The CDR3 sequence is CARDGTNYGYTF. The CDR3, as DNA: TGTGCTAGAGATGGGACAAACTATGGCTACACCTTC.

The rearrangement uses TRBV7-9 and TRBJ1-1, with D possibly matching TRBD1 (6 bases). The CDR3 has 15 residues. Trimming took 2 bases from V and 6 from J, leaving 16 bases between them. CDR1 and CDR2 (germline): SEHNR, FQNEAQ (reference sequence). The CDR3 DNA reads TGTGCCAGCAGCTTATCAGGGGCAATTGATTCTGAAGCTTTCTTT. This translates into CASSLSGAIDSEAFF.

With regard to this clonotype: A clone one base away is much larger, so this may be a read error. The chain couples TRBV10-3 to TRBJ1-6; D call uncertain. Per germline, CDR1 ENHRY and CDR2 SYGVKD. The V gene lost 6 bases and the J gene lost 7 bases, with 28 bases spanning the gap. CDR3 length: 19 amino acids. The CDR3 region is CAISFLGGRNTMSNSPLHF. DNA of the CDR3: TGTGCCATCAGCTTCCTGGGCGGACGGAATACAATGAGCAATTCACCCCTCCACTTT.

CDR3 in amino acids: CSVLDIDEQFF. As DNA, the CDR3 is TGCAGCGTTCTCGACATCGATGAGCAGTTCTTC. The chain has TRBV29-1 and TRBJ2-1; D call uncertain. CDR3 size: 11 residues. The germline CDR1 and CDR2 sequences are SQVTM and ANQGSEA. V lost 5 bases and J lost 8, with 10 bases in between.

This clonotype was detected once. This chain joins TRBV20-1 and TRBJ2-2; 10 bases line up with TRBD1. The ends lost 5 bases at V and 9 bases at J; junction bases unmatched: 15. Germline values: CDR1 DFQATT, CDR2 SNEGSKA (reference sequence). CDR3 length equals 16 residues. The DNA for the CDR3 is TGCAGTGCTCCCGGGACAGGGGTTTCCACGGATTGGGAGCTGTTTTTT. It specifies CSAPGTGVSTDWELFF.

This clonotype was picked up many times. The chain uses TRBV2 and TRBJ1-4, with D unresolved. Per germline, CDR1 SNHLY and CDR2 FYNNEI. The CDR3 is made up of 14 amino acids. V was pared by 1 base and J by 14 bases, with 17 bases between. The CDR3 coding sequence is TGTGCCAGCAGTGAAGGGGAGGGCCGCATTAAGCTGTTTTTT. Translating it yields CASSEGEGRIKLFF. Looking up the rest from reference TRBV2 and TRBJ1-4 gives the full variable domain: EPEVTQTPSHQVTQMGQEVILRCVPISNHLYFYWYRQILGQKVEFLVSFYNNEISEKSEIFDDQFSVERPDGSNFTLKIRSTKLEDSAMYFCASSEGEGRIKLFFGSGTQLSVL.

The chain employs TRBV30 and TRBJ1-2, with a tentative D call TRBD1 (5 bases). Germline CDR1 GTSNPN, CDR2 SVGIG (reference sequence). This CDR3 is 13 amino acids long. The germline V and J ends were trimmed by 0 bases and 8 bases, with 13 bases remaining between them. The DNA for the CDR3 is TGTGCCTGGAGTGTGAGTTCAGGGTTCGGCTACACCTTC. Amino acids: CAWSVSSGFGYTF.

To note about this clonotype: This may arise from a read error, as a much more abundant clone is one base away. The chain joins TRBV2 to TRBJ2-5; D gene uncertain. Germline CDR1 reads SNHLY; CDR2 reads FYNNEI. This CDR3 region has 13 residues. The CDR3 sequence is CASVQRHQEAQYF. CDR3 sequence (DNA): TGTGCCAGTGTTCAGCGCCACCAAGAGGCCCAGTACTTC.

This chain uses TRBV10-3 with TRBJ2-7; D remains ambiguous. Germline V gives CDR1 ENHRY, CDR2 SYGVKD. Trimming took 3 bases from V and 3 from J, leaving 6 bases between them. This CDR3 has 12 amino acids. The CDR3 nucleotides are TGTGCCATCAGTGACGGCGGCTACGAGCAGTACTTC. The encoded protein is CAISDGGYEQYF.

This clonotype was seen at least ten times. The chain couples TRBV29-1 to TRBJ1-2; a weak D match, TRBD1 (6 bases). This CDR3 has 14 amino acids. Per germline, CDR1 SQVTM and CDR2 ANQGSEA. With 6 bases removed from V and 2 bases from J, the gap between germline ends came to 16 bases. CDR3 loop: CSVDTGIGNYGYTF. The CDR3 DNA sequence: TGCAGCGTCGATACAGGGATAGGGAACTATGGCTACACCTTC.

This clonotype has only one observation. V gene TRBV6-4 combines with J gene TRBJ1-3, with TRBD1 as a possible D gene (6 bases). CDR3 length equals 16 residues. Per the germline V gene, CDR1 is MRHNA and CDR2 is SNTAGT. V gave up 5 bases and J gave up 8 bases, with 22 bases separating them. CDR3 amino acids: CASSYPRTELGDTIYF. The CDR3 DNA sequence: TGTGCCAGCAGTTACCCGAGGACAGAACTAGGTGACACCATATATTTT.

This clonotype was seen a single time. The chain joins TRBV10-3 to TRBJ1-3, with TRBD1 matching over 7 bases. In germline, CDR1 is ENHRY, CDR2 SYGVKD. The junction had 10 bases not matched to a gene; V was cut back by 10 bases and J by 1 base. The CDR3 extends over 15 amino acids. The CDR3 DNA is TGTGCCAGCGGGAGGCAGGGGGGGTCTGGAAACACCATATATTTT. It is translated as CASGRQGGSGNTIYF.

This clonotype was counted at least ten times. The chain employs TRBV2 and TRBJ1-1; 12 nucleotides agree with TRBD1. This CDR3 region has 18 residues. Germline CDR1 reads SNHLY; CDR2 reads FYNNEI. V dropped 7 bases and J dropped 1; count of bases not matched to a gene: 13. In DNA, the CDR3 is TGTGCCAGCAAGACGGGGGACAGGGGGCTGCTACGGAACACTGAAGCTTTCTTT. Translation: CASKTGDRGLLRNTEAFF.

This chain connects TRBV12-3 or TRBV12-4 to TRBJ2-6; 7 bases agree with TRBD1. The CDR3 totals 17 residues. Germline trimming cut 4 bases from V and 0 bases from J; bases unmatched to any gene: 6. The CDR3 DNA reads TGTGCCAGCAGTTCAACAGGGACAGACTCTGGGGCCAACGTCCTGACTTTC. Its translation is CASSSTGTDSGANVLTF.

The chain carries TRBV7-2 and TRBJ2-3, with 11 bases that match TRBD2. The CDR3 covers 18 residues. Germline trimming cut 5 bases from V and 1 base from J; bases unmatched to any gene: 11. CDR1 is SGHTA, CDR2 FQGNSA, per germline. The CDR3, as DNA: TGTGCCAGCAGCGTTGACGGGACTAGCGGTTATGGCACAGATACGCAGTATTTT. Translated, it gives CASSVDGTSGYGTDTQYF. The complete variable domain, with remaining parts taken from reference TRBV7-2 and TRBJ2-3, reads GAGVSQSPSNKVTEKGKDVELRCDPISGHTALYWYRQSLGQGLEFLIYFQGNSAPDKSGLPSDRFSAERTGGSVSTLTIQRTQQEDSAVYLCASSVDGTSGYGTDTQYFGPGTRLTVL.

J is TRBJ2-7 and V is TRBV20-1, with D unclear. The DNA end is more similar to TRBJ2-1, so the J call may be wrong. The CDR3 is made up of 12 amino acids. Germline values: CDR1 DFQATT, CDR2 SNEGSKA (reference sequence). DNA for the CDR3: TGCAGTGCTACGAACACCTACAATGAGCAGTTCTTC. Amino acids: CSATNTYNEQFF.

The V call is TRBV10-3, the J call TRBJ1-1; D call uncertain. This CDR3 region has 13 residues. The V gene lost 4 bases and the J gene lost 4 bases, with 10 bases spanning the gap. Looked up from germline, CDR1 is ENHRY and CDR2 is SYGVKD. The CDR3 DNA reads TGTGCCATCAGTGTGGCGGCTGGCACTGAAGCTTTCTTT. Its translation: CAISVAAGTEAFF.

This clonotype was picked up one time. One junction end disagrees with the germline gene, perhaps due to a read error. This chain uses TRBV10-3 with TRBJ1-2, with 9 bases matching TRBD1. The germline CDR1 and CDR2 sequences are ENHRY and SYGVKD. This CDR3 is built from 13 residues. CDR3 DNA: TGTGCCAGCAGTTTTGGGGACAGGGTTGGCTACACCTTC. Its translation is CASSFGDRVGYTF.